These 24 T cell receptor beta chains share one sample of origin, sequenced in a study of T cells in Graves' hyperthyroidism and ophthalmopathy. Amplification of TCR beta CDR3 regions used RNA as the template. HTBI primers were the set used in a first-round RT-PCR of the TCR CDR3. TCRdb used MiXCR to reprocess the multiplex PCR reads, holding one entry per CDR3 protein. The data show about 380,000 distinct CDR3 sequences, about 13% seen once. Sequencing was performed on blood. The receptors here all came from a young man with Graves' hyperthyroidism that later progressed to Graves' ophthalmopathy.

This clonotype was observed many times. The chain employs TRBV28 and TRBJ2-5; D is perhaps TRBD1 (5 bases). V was pared by 4 bases and J by 7 bases, with 16 bases between. Germline V gene lookup returns CDR1 MDHEN and CDR2 SYDVKM. The CDR3 runs to 14 residues. The CDR3 sequence is CASSSGPAGSTQYF. DNA of the CDR3: TGTGCCAGCAGTTCGGGCCCGGCAGGGTCGACCCAGTACTTC.

The V and J genes are TRBV6-5 and TRBJ2-2; 10 nucleotides line up with TRBD1. This CDR3 has 16 amino acids. Germline CDR1 reads MNHEY; CDR2 reads SVGAGI. V gave up 4 bases and J gave up 7 bases; unmatched junction bases: 9. DNA of the CDR3: TGTGCCAGCAGTTCCGACAGGGGGCGTACCGGCGGGGAGCTGTTTTTT. It is translated as CASSSDRGRTGGELFF.

Points on this clonotype: This may arise from a read error, as a much more abundant clone is one base away. The chain employs TRBV7-6 and TRBJ2-5; no clear D. Per germline, CDR1 SGHVS and CDR2 FNYEAQ. This CDR3 has 12 amino acids. The CDR3 reads CASRGNQGTQYF. The CDR3 DNA reads TGTGCCAGCAGGGGCAACCAAGGGACCCAGTACTTC.

In this sample, this clonotype turned up a few times. This sequence joins TRBV12-3 or TRBV12-4 and TRBJ2-7, with D possibly TRBD2 on 5 matching bases. V lost 1 base and J 4 bases, leaving 11 bases between the germline ends. This CDR3 spans 14 amino acids. CDR3 residues: CASSLGRGRYEQYF. In nucleotides, the CDR3 is TGTGCCAGCAGTTTAGGTCGGGGTCGGTACGAGCAGTACTTC.

This clonotype showed up many times. The V gene is TRBV20-1, the J gene TRBJ2-2; 12 nucleotides match TRBD2. This CDR3 spans 16 amino acids. Germline loops: CDR1 DFQATT, CDR2 SNEGSKA (reference sequence). J gave up 8 bases and V 0 bases, and 7 bases lay outside the gene matches. CDR3 region: CSARDGLAGTSGELFF. The CDR3 region has the DNA TGCAGTGCTAGAGACGGACTAGCGGGGACCTCTGGGGAGCTGTTTTTT.

The chain carries TRBV6-1 and TRBJ2-5; D is uncertain. The germline V gene encodes CDR1 MNHNS and CDR2 SASEGT. Trimming took 8 bases from V and 0 from J, leaving 13 bases between them. The CDR3 has 14 amino acids. This CDR3 reads CASGSLGDQETQYF. Written as DNA, the CDR3 is TGTGCCAGCGGTAGTCTTGGGGACCAAGAGACCCAGTACTTC.

This chain links TRBV20-1 with TRBJ1-6, with a weak D call TRBD1 (5 bases). CDR3 length: 19 residues. V shed 0 bases and J shed 0 bases, with 18 bases lying between them. In germline, CDR1 is DFQATT, CDR2 SNEGSKA (reference sequence). The CDR3 bases are TGCAGTGCTAGAGATCGCGGGGGGGGTTGGCGCTCCTATAATTCACCCCTCCACTTT. This gives the protein CSARDRGGGWRSYNSPLHF.

This clonotype occurred many times. V is TRBV9 and J is TRBJ1-2; D is unclear. CDR1 is SGDLS, CDR2 YYNGEE, per germline. V gave up 0 bases and J gave up 7 bases, with 13 bases separating them. This CDR3 has 14 residues. CDR3 in amino acids: CASSVGRNVVGYTF. The CDR3 DNA is TGTGCCAGCAGCGTAGGTCGGAATGTCGTTGGCTACACCTTC.

The J gene is TRBJ2-4, the V gene TRBV20-1; 8 nucleotides agree with TRBD1. The J segment lost 0 bases and the V segment lost 6 bases, leaving 10 bases of the junction unmatched. CDR1 is DFQATT, CDR2 SNEGSKA, per germline (reference sequence). This CDR3 spans 16 amino acids. The CDR3 DNA follows: TGCAGTGCCGCTCAGGGGGCCCTTAGAGCCAAAAACATTCAGTACTTC. Translating gives CSAAQGALRAKNIQYF.

This clonotype occurred a few times. J is TRBJ2-2 and V is TRBV20-1, with 8 bases matching TRBD2. Germline lookup yields CDR1 DFQATT and CDR2 SNEGSKA (reference sequence). The CDR3 has 13 residues. The ends lost 5 bases at V and 6 bases at J; junction bases unmatched: 5. CDR3 in amino acids: CSALGLAAGELFF. The CDR3 DNA reads TGCAGTGCTCTCGGACTAGCCGCCGGGGAGCTGTTTTTT.

The chain recombines TRBV28 with TRBJ2-2; D is ambiguous. The V end was cut by 7 bases, the J end by 0 bases, with 6 bases between. CDR1 and CDR2 from the germline V gene are MDHEN and SYDVKM. CDR3 size: 13 residues. CDR3 in DNA: TGTGCCAGCACTGCTGCGAACACCGGGGAGCTGTTTTTT. It codes for CASTAANTGELFF. The full variable domain, completed using reference TRBV28 and TRBJ2-2, is DVKVTQSSRYLVKRTGEKVFLECVQDMDHENMFWYRQDPGLGLRLIYFSYDVKMKEKGDIPEGYSVSREKKERFSLILESASTNQTSMYLCASTAANTGELFFGEGSRLTVL.

This chain connects TRBV20-1 to TRBJ2-5, with 8 bases lining up with TRBD1. V lost 6 bases to trimming and J lost 1 base; unmatched junction nucleotides: 13. CDR1 and CDR2 from the germline V gene are DFQATT and SNEGSKA (reference sequence). This CDR3 region has 16 residues. The CDR3: CSATKTGDIPQETQYF. The CDR3 region has the DNA TGCAGTGCGACAAAGACAGGGGACATCCCCCAAGAGACCCAGTACTTC.

This clonotype was recorded only once. For the CDR3, the DNA is TGTGCCTGGACCCCGACCTCCTACAATGAGCAGTTCTTC. It translates to CAWTPTSYNEQFF. This chain uses TRBV30 with TRBJ2-1; the D is unclear. The V gene lost 4 bases and the J gene lost 0 bases, with 7 bases spanning the gap. The CDR3 covers 13 residues. Germline-derived CDR1 and CDR2 are GTSNPN and SVGIG (reference sequence).

The CDR3 nucleotides are TGTGCCAGCAGCGTAGCCGAACGGGGGGAGAACACTGAAGCTTTCTTT. The encoded protein is CASSVAERGENTEAFF. J is TRBJ1-1 and V is TRBV11-2; D perhaps matches TRBD1 (5 bases). CDR3 length equals 16 residues. The ends were cut back, 5 bases at V and 1 base at J, with 17 bases in the middle. In germline, CDR1 is SGHAT, CDR2 FQNNGV.

There are many counts of this clonotype. The chain is built from TRBV9 and TRBJ1-3, with no clear D. CDR1 SGDLS and CDR2 YYNGEE come from the germline V gene. The CDR3 is 15 amino acids. V dropped 0 bases and J dropped 1 base, with 8 bases sitting between them. The CDR3 reads CASSVDLGSGNTIYF. DNA for the CDR3: TGTGCCAGCAGCGTAGACCTGGGATCTGGAAACACCATATATTTT.

The V call is TRBV5-1, the J call TRBJ1-2, with 7 bases lining up with TRBD1. V lost 4 bases, J lost 5 bases, and 8 bases stayed unmatched. CDR3 length equals 14 residues. CDR1 SGHRS and CDR2 YFSETQ come from the germline V gene. The DNA of the CDR3 is TGCGCCAGCAGCCGGGGGACAGTGCCATATGGCTACACCTTC. The encoded protein is CASSRGTVPYGYTF.

The sample holds many counts of this clonotype. J is TRBJ1-1 and V is TRBV28; a weak D match, TRBD1 (6 bases). With 7 bases removed from V and 1 base from J, the gap between germline ends came to 13 bases. Germline CDR1 reads MDHEN; CDR2 reads SYDVKM. The CDR3 loop spans 14 amino acids. This CDR3 reads CASTPGHSNTEAFF. For the CDR3, the DNA is TGTGCCAGCACCCCGGGACACTCGAACACTGAAGCTTTCTTT.

This clonotype was seen once. The V call is TRBV12-5, the J call TRBJ2-3; unclear D gene. V lost 5 bases and J 2 bases, leaving 5 bases between the germline ends. Germline V gene sequence: CDR1 LGHNT, CDR2 FRNRAP. The CDR3 is made up of 12 amino acids. CDR3 protein: CASGLYTDTQYF. CDR3 bases: TGTGCTAGTGGTCTGTACACAGATACGCAGTATTTT.

This clonotype was counted many times. The gene calls are TRBV11-2 and TRBJ2-7; 7 nucleotides align to TRBD1. The CDR3 has 15 residues. CDR1 and CDR2 from the germline V gene are SGHAT and FQNNGV. With V trimmed by 5 bases and J by 3 bases, 10 bases remained unmatched. CDR3 loop: CASSARDSDFYEQYF. CDR3 nucleotides: TGTGCCAGCAGCGCCCGGGACAGCGACTTCTACGAGCAGTACTTC.

The chain joins TRBV18 to TRBJ2-7; D gene uncertain. The CDR3 spans 14 residues. V was cut by 0 bases and J by 1 base, with 7 bases left in between. Germline V CDR1 and CDR2: KGHSH, LQKENI. Here the CDR3 DNA reads TGTGCCAGCTCACCACCAGACGGATCCTACGAGCAGTACTTC. It yields the protein CASSPPDGSYEQYF. The full variable domain, completed using reference TRBV18 and TRBJ2-7, is NAGVMQNPRHLVRRRGQEARLRCSPMKGHSHVYWYRQLPEEGLKFMVYLQKENIIDESGMPKERFSAEFPKEGPSILRIQQVVRGDSAAYFCASSPPDGSYEQYFGPGTRLTVT.

The table lists this clonotype with many counts. V gene TRBV10-3 combines with J gene TRBJ1-1; D uncertain. Germline values: CDR1 ENHRY, CDR2 SYGVKD. This CDR3 is built from 15 residues. Trimming removed 0 bases at V and 6 bases at J, with 14 bases between. The CDR3 loop reads CAISESGGGPAEAFF. CDR3 DNA: TGTGCCATCAGTGAGTCGGGCGGAGGGCCCGCTGAAGCTTTCTTT.

This clonotype was seen more than once but under ten times. The CDR3 end shows no conserved phenylalanine or tryptophan, and so a read error is likely. The chain recombines TRBV5-1 with TRBJ2-1; 7 bases map to TRBD2. Germline assignment: CDR1 SGHRS and CDR2 YFSETQ. The junction had 3 bases not matched to a gene; V was cut back by 2 bases and J by 1 base. The CDR3 length is 15 residues. CDR3 DNA: TGCGCCAGCAGCTTCCGGGGGGAATCCTACAATGAGCAGTTCCTC. Its protein is CASSFRGESYNEQFL.

The chain is built from TRBV18 and TRBJ2-5, with TRBD2 matching over 7 bases. From germline, CDR1 is KGHSH and CDR2 LQKENI. The CDR3 covers 15 residues. J lost 2 bases, V lost 4 bases, and 7 bases had no gene match. CDR3 amino acids: CASSREGTTQETQYF. The CDR3 DNA reads as TGTGCCAGCTCACGGGAGGGGACGACTCAAGAGACCCAGTACTTC.

This clonotype came up many times. The V gene is TRBV3-1, the J gene TRBJ1-5, with TRBD1 as a possible D gene (6 bases). Between the trimmed V and J ends, which lost 3 bases and 5 bases, there was a span of 17 bases. The CDR3 is 16 residues long. CDR1 LGHDT and CDR2 YNNKEL come from the germline V gene (reference sequence). The CDR3 region has the DNA TGTGCCAGCAGCCATTCGTTGAGGGGGGGATATCAGCCCCAGCATTTT. Translated: CASSHSLRGGYQPQHF.